What follows are 8 T cell receptor beta chains derived from one specimen sequenced in a study of cytomegalovirus exposure and HLA in healthy donors. The primer mix had 60 Vbeta and 13 Jbeta primers. Profiling relied on immunoSEQ multiplex PCR, and the TCRdb table lists in-frame clones only, not all of them. The sample includes about 120,000 clones, about 70% seen only once; the top ten take more than 2%. The sequenced sample was PBMCs. Receptors originate from a human donor in good health.

CDR3 region: CASNPLGQGLGRAFF. Written as DNA, the CDR3 is TGTGCCAGCAACCCCCTAGGACAGGGCTTGGGGAGAGCTTTCTTT. The genes are TRBV6-6 and TRBJ1-1, with TRBD1 identical over 8 bases. J was trimmed by 10 bases and V by 7 bases; bases with no gene match: 17. CDR1 and CDR2 (germline): MNHNY, SVGAGI (reference sequence). The CDR3 totals 15 residues.

J is TRBJ2-7 and V is TRBV19; weak D call: TRBD1 (6 bases). The V gene's germline CDR1 is LNHDA and CDR2 SQIVND (reference sequence). The CDR3 is 15 amino acids. V was pared by 0 bases and J by 5 bases, with 14 bases between. The CDR3 is CASSIDWGPENEQYF. The CDR3 DNA sequence: TGTGCCAGTAGTATAGATTGGGGGCCTGAGAACGAGCAGTACTTC.

V gene TRBV5-1 combines with J gene TRBJ2-2, with D possibly being TRBD2 (5 bases). Trimming took off 2 bases at V and 3 bases at J, with 17 bases between the two ends. Germline V CDR1 and CDR2: SGHRS, YFSETQ. The CDR3 extends over 17 amino acids. This chain's CDR3 is CASSFGYSVGDTGELFF. As DNA, the CDR3 is TGCGCCAGCAGCTTTGGTTACAGTGTGGGAGACACCGGGGAGCTGTTTTTT.

The V call is TRBV7-2, the J call TRBJ1-1; D is possibly TRBD1 (5 bases). Deletions cut 8 bases from V and 11 bases from J, with 18 bases between. Germline V gene data show CDR1 as SGHTA and CDR2 as FQGNSA. This CDR3 has 12 residues. The CDR3, as DNA: TGTGCCAGCGGGTTGACAGTGCGTGGGGCTTTCTTT. The encoded protein is CASGLTVRGAFF.

Notes on this clone: The sample contains more than one DNA sequence encoding this CDR3. The chain joins TRBV5-1 to TRBJ2-5; 10 nucleotides align to TRBD2. The CDR3 contains 15 residues. The junction had 2 bases not matched to a gene; V was cut back by 0 bases and J by 3 bases. From germline, CDR1 is SGHRS and CDR2 YFSETQ. CDR3 amino acids: CASSLGTSGKETQYF. CDR3 DNA: TGCGCCAGCAGCTTGGGGACTAGCGGTAAAGAGACCCAGTACTTC.

V gene TRBV4-1 combines with J gene TRBJ1-5; no clear D. Germline lookup yields CDR1 MGHRA and CDR2 YSYEKL. This CDR3 has 15 residues. The germline V and J ends were trimmed by 0 bases and 5 bases, with 11 bases remaining between them. The CDR3 DNA sequence: TGCGCCAGCAGCCAAGATCTAGCCAGCTATCAGCCCCAGCATTTT. Translating gives CASSQDLASYQPQHF.

The chain carries TRBV7-9 and TRBJ1-1; D not certain. CDR3 length: 12 residues. CDR1 is SEHNR and CDR2 is FQNEAQ in the germline V gene (reference sequence). The V end was cut by 5 bases, the J end by 4 bases, with 8 bases between. DNA of the CDR3: TGTGCCAGCAGCCCCCGGGTCACTGAAGCTTTCTTT. It codes for CASSPRVTEAFF.

Only one count was recorded for this clone. This chain uses TRBV6-5 with TRBJ1-5; possible D gene TRBD1, 6 bases. V was cut by 8 bases and J by 7 bases, with 18 bases left in between. The CDR3 length is 14 residues. Germline assignment: CDR1 MNHEY and CDR2 SVGAGI. The DNA for the CDR3 is TGTGCCAGCGGTTCCACAGGGCATGGGCAGCCCCAGCATTTT. Translation: CASGSTGHGQPQHF.